This paragraph covers one T cell receptor beta chain sequence. Its antigen remains unidentified. This sample is part of a study of T cell responses to AZD1222 COVID-19 vaccine. Whole-study context: Analysis merged second doses at about 4 or about 12 weeks. The study, taken as a whole, reports: Clonal diversity was possibly underestimated, and the donors were mostly white British, with more females. Only 5 or 6 AZD1222 recipients were seropositive at baseline.

Sequenced by immunoSEQ multiplex PCR; TCRdb stores in-frame clones only, minus some. The data show 100,000 to 150,000 clones, 70% to 90% seen once. CDR3 length: 14 residues. CDR1 is GTSNPN, CDR2 SVGIG, per germline (reference sequence). The V gene lost 2 bases and the J gene lost 1 base, with 11 bases spanning the gap. The source is an adult in good health. The chain combines TRBV30 with TRBJ1-2; possible D gene TRBD1, 6 bases. Sequencing was performed on peripheral blood, taken on day 0 of AZD1222 vaccination. CDR3 coding DNA: TGTGCCTGGAGTCTTACAGGGTTTAACTATGGCTACACCTTC. Translating it yields CAWSLTGFNYGYTF.